This T cell receptor beta chain was captured by sequencing in a study of regulatory T cells in long-lasting Graves disease. Germline lookup yields CDR1 SGHTA and CDR2 FQGNSA. This CDR3 has 15 amino acids. V was pared by 0 bases and J by 7 bases, with 12 bases between. This clonotype was detected a few times. The TCR beta library used iRepertoire HTBI primers with Arm-PCR amplification of CDR3. TCRdb processed the multiplex PCR reads anew with MiXCR; each CDR3 protein has one entry. The sample has a few hundred thousand distinct CDR3 sequences; less than 15% are singletons. Time point in this sample: newly diagnosed GD, antithyroid drugs for less than 3 months. Scientists built the TCR library using RNA that was extracted from PBMCs. These data are also associated with another study on T cells in Graves' hyperthyroidism and ophthalmopathy.

The sequencing here drew on peripheral blood mononuclear cells (PBMCs), taken at new diagnosis, from a patient treated with antithyroid drugs. The TCR was taken from a man aged 25 to 40 with Graves disease. The chain combines TRBV7-2 with TRBJ1-4; a possible D gene is TRBD1 (6 bases). The CDR3 nucleotides are TGTGCCAGCAGCTTAGCCGCGGCAGGGGCTGAAAAACTGTTTTTT. It is translated as CASSLAAAGAEKLFF.